This T cell receptor (beta chain) was sequenced for a study of blood T cell repertoires in COVID-19. Study-wide background: Samples came from the United States, Italy and Spain, spanning acute and convalescent COVID-19.

The data were produced by immunoSEQ multiplex PCR, yet TCRdb's version contains in-frame clones alone and is incomplete. The table records 88,000 or so clones, 75% to 90% of them present only once. The sequence derives from a man between 60 and 70 years old with acute or convalescent COVID-19. The sample comprised peripheral blood.

The CDR3 region is CASSLTSGGQETQYF. CDR3 sequence (DNA): TGTGCCAGCAGTTTAACTTCGGGGGGACAAGAGACCCAGTACTTC. This sequence joins TRBV28 and TRBJ2-5, with 7 bases matching TRBD2. The germline V gene encodes CDR1 MDHEN and CDR2 SYDVKM. The length of the CDR3 is 15 residues. The junction had 5 bases not matched to a gene; V was cut back by 2 bases and J by 2 bases.